These 20 T cell receptor beta chains share one sample of origin, sequenced in a study of T-cell memory formation after mild COVID-19 (dated by TCRdb to about 2021). To prepare the library, 5' RACE was applied. TCRdb names Illumina NovaSeq 6000 as the instrument used. TCRdb redid the processing of the public reads, applying fastp at Q25 and MiXCR, and retained in-frame beta chains. Every CDR3 protein is listed once, alongside the most common genes and DNA of its rows. The sample table lists some 120,000 distinct CDR3 sequences, over 15% of them with a count of one. The top ten constitute around 4.8% of the sample. Sequencing was done on a sample of PBMCs or a T cell subset sorted from them (not recorded which). The receptors were sampled from a man aged 18 to 29 who had mild COVID-19 (a few samples of this study predate the infection). The sample titles of this study are shuffled in the database, so cell type and time point are left out; the donor was told from shared clones.

This clonotype was recorded a few times. CDR3 residues: CASSGSSREATEAFF. CDR3 coding DNA: TGCGCCAGCAGCGGGAGCTCCAGGGAGGCCACTGAAGCTTTCTTT. The chain combines TRBV5-1 with TRBJ1-1; a possible D gene is TRBD1 (5 bases). With 4 bases removed from V and 4 bases from J, the gap between germline ends came to 17 bases. The CDR3 runs 15 residues. In germline, CDR1 is SGHRS, CDR2 YFSETQ.

This clonotype came up many times. The rearrangement links TRBV3-1 to TRBJ1-4; 10 nucleotides match TRBD1. The germline gives CDR1 LGHDT, CDR2 YNNKEL (reference sequence). The V segment lost 1 base and the J segment 6 bases; nucleotides outside the gene matches: 8. There are 17 residues in the CDR3. CDR3 region: CASSQGPGGTGDEKLFF. DNA for the CDR3: TGTGCCAGCAGCCAAGGACCCGGTGGGACAGGGGATGAAAAACTGTTTTTT.

This clonotype was found a few times. The chain has TRBV29-1 and TRBJ2-7, with 9 bases that match TRBD1. With V trimmed by 7 bases and J by 2 bases, 9 bases remained unmatched. Germline V gives CDR1 SQVTM, CDR2 ANQGSEA. The CDR3 runs 14 residues. The CDR3 sequence: CSATGTGRTYEQYF. CDR3 DNA sequence: TGCAGCGCCACAGGGACAGGGAGAACCTACGAGCAGTACTTC.

This clonotype was observed at least ten times. The rearrangement joins TRBV6-5 to TRBJ2-6, with TRBD2 as a possible D gene (6 bases). V lost 6 bases and J 4 bases, leaving 16 bases between the germline ends. CDR3 length: 16 residues. Germline V gives CDR1 MNHEY, CDR2 SVGAGI. This chain's CDR3 is CASRPPGVRGANVLTF. CDR3 DNA sequence: TGTGCCAGCAGGCCCCCGGGAGTTCGCGGGGCCAACGTCCTGACTTTC.

This clonotype has a handful of counts. The rearrangement uses TRBV5-4 and TRBJ2-3; weak D call: TRBD2 (5 bases). The CDR3 extends over 15 amino acids. The germline V gene encodes CDR1 SGHNT and CDR2 YYREEE (reference sequence). Between the trimmed V and J ends, which lost 0 bases and 5 bases, there was a span of 13 bases. This chain's CDR3 is CASSLDAGRVDTQYF. The CDR3 nucleotides read TGTGCCAGCAGCTTGGATGCGGGCCGAGTAGATACGCAGTATTTT.

The rearrangement joins TRBV3-1 to TRBJ1-1, with D perhaps TRBD1 (6 bases). CDR3 length equals 13 residues. Trimming removed 0 bases at V and 9 bases at J, with 11 bases between. The germline V gene has CDR1 LGHDT and CDR2 YNNKEL (reference sequence). The CDR3 sequence is CASSQEQGGKAFF. CDR3 nucleotide sequence: TGTGCCAGCAGCCAAGAACAGGGAGGAAAAGCTTTCTTT. Complete variable domain (other parts from reference TRBV3-1 and TRBJ1-1): DTAVSQTPKYLVTQMGNDKSIKCEQNLGHDTMYWYKQDSKKFLKIMFSYNNKELIINETVPNRFSPKSPDKAHLNLHINSLELGDSAVYFCASSQEQGGKAFFGQGTRLTVV.

This sequence joins TRBV6-2 or TRBV6-3 and TRBJ1-5; no clear D gene. Trimming stripped 6 bases from V and 4 bases from J, with 13 bases between. The CDR3 sequence is 14 residues long. Per germline, CDR1 MNHEY and CDR2 SVGEGT. CDR3 sequence reads: CASRPEGPNQPQHF. The CDR3 bases are TGTGCCAGCAGGCCCGAAGGCCCGAATCAGCCCCAGCATTTT.

This sequence joins TRBV28 and TRBJ2-7; no firm D call. Germline V gives CDR1 MDHEN, CDR2 SYDVKM. This CDR3 spans 13 amino acids. V was trimmed by 4 bases and J by 0 bases, leaving 7 bases between them. CDR3 amino acids: CASSSGISYEQYV. The CDR3 DNA sequence: TGTGCCAGCAGTTCCGGCATCTCCTACGAGCAGTACGTC.

The chain combines TRBV7-3 with TRBJ2-2; 8 bases match TRBD2. The germline V gene encodes CDR1 SGHTA and CDR2 FQGTGA. There are 15 residues in the CDR3. Trimming took 5 bases from V and 2 from J; bases not matched to a gene: 4. CDR3 bases: TGTGCCAGCAGCGAGGGACTAGTTAACACCGGGGAGCTGTTTTTT. As protein: CASSEGLVNTGELFF.

The chain employs TRBV28 and TRBJ2-5, with TRBD1 matching 9 bases. Germline CDR1 reads MDHEN; CDR2 reads SYDVKM. The length of the CDR3 is 15 residues. The V segment lost 7 bases and the J segment 5 bases; nucleotides outside the gene matches: 11. The CDR3 DNA is TGTGCCAGCACCGACGTACAGGGGACAGGGGAGACCCAGTACTTC. It is translated as CASTDVQGTGETQYF.

This clonotype has just a few counts. The chain recombines TRBV7-2 with TRBJ2-3; D is perhaps TRBD1 or TRBD2 (5 bases each). Trimming removed 2 bases from V and 4 bases from J, with 13 bases in between. Germline values: CDR1 SGHTA, CDR2 FQGNSA. This CDR3 region has 15 residues. As DNA, the CDR3 is TGTGCCAGCAGCTTACAGGGACCAGGCGCAGATACGCAGTATTTT. It yields the protein CASSLQGPGADTQYF.

This clonotype was picked up a small number of times. This rearrangement joins TRBV4-1 to TRBJ1-1; D not resolved. Germline lookup yields CDR1 MGHRA and CDR2 YSYEKL. Trimming stripped 4 bases from V and 3 bases from J, with 15 bases between. This CDR3 has 15 residues. The chain's CDR3 is CASSRSVDRDTEAFF. DNA for the CDR3: TGCGCCAGCAGCCGTTCAGTCGATCGGGACACTGAAGCTTTCTTT.

This clonotype turned up a few times. The gene calls are TRBV28 and TRBJ2-4; D assignment may be TRBD1 or TRBD2 (5 bases each). V was pared by 7 bases and J by 7 bases, with 14 bases between. The germline gives CDR1 MDHEN, CDR2 SYDVKM. The CDR3 length is 13 residues. CDR3 protein: CASIEGTGNIQYF. The CDR3 region has the DNA TGTGCCAGCATCGAGGGGACGGGGAACATTCAGTACTTC.

The table lists this clonotype with many counts. This sequence joins TRBV5-1 and TRBJ2-3; 8 bases align to TRBD1. V shed 0 bases, J shed 6 bases, and the junction held 6 bases outside the gene matches. The CDR3 extends over 15 amino acids. Germline V gene lookup returns CDR1 SGHRS and CDR2 YFSETQ. The CDR3 region is CASSLADRDRDTQYF. The CDR3 nucleotides read TGCGCCAGCAGCTTGGCGGACAGGGATCGGGATACGCAGTATTTT.

On this clonotype itself: A junction boundary mismatches the germline segment, possibly from a read error. The chain links TRBV7-7 to TRBJ2-5; the D gene is possibly TRBD2 (5 bases). This CDR3 contains 13 residues. Germline V gives CDR1 SSHAT, CDR2 FNYEAQ (reference sequence). In nucleotides, the CDR3 is TGTGCTAGCAGCGGTAGTACCCCCGAGACCCAGTACTTC. Its protein is CASSGSTPETQYF. The full variable domain, its missing parts supplied by reference TRBV7-7 and TRBJ2-5, is GAGVSQSPRYKVTKRGQDVTLRCDPISSHATLYWYQQALGQGPEFLTYFNYEAQPDKSGLPSDRFSAERPEGSISTLTIQRTEQRDSAMYRCASSGSTPETQYFGPGTRLLVL.

This clonotype was counted between two and nine times. The chain recombines TRBV29-1 with TRBJ2-5; weak D call: TRBD2 (5 bases). The germline CDR1 and CDR2 sequences are SQVTM and ANQGSEA. The CDR3 covers 15 residues. With 6 bases removed from V and 5 bases from J, the gap between germline ends came to 22 bases. CDR3 in DNA: TGCAGCGTCGCCAGAGCGGTTGGGTCGGGGGAGACCCAGTACTTC. Protein: CSVARAVGSGETQYF.

The V and J genes are TRBV19 and TRBJ2-5; possible D gene TRBD2, 6 bases. Trimming removed 5 bases from V and 5 bases from J, with 15 bases in between. Germline V CDR1 and CDR2: LNHDA, SQIVND (reference sequence). The CDR3 is 14 residues long. The CDR3 DNA reads TGTGCCAGTAGTCCGCCGCGGGGATGGGAGACCCAGTACTTC. It specifies CASSPPRGWETQYF.

The table lists this clonotype with a few counts. This chain links TRBV24-1 with TRBJ1-1; 7 bases map to TRBD1. Germline V gene data show CDR1 as KGHDR and CDR2 as SFDVKD. V gave up 2 bases and J gave up 1 base; unmatched junction bases: 3. CDR3 length: 15 amino acids. The CDR3 here is CATSDSPGGNTEAFF. DNA for the CDR3: TGTGCCACCAGTGATTCCCCAGGGGGGAACACTGAAGCTTTCTTT.

The J gene is TRBJ1-2, the V gene TRBV6-5, with 9 bases identical to TRBD1. The germline V gene has CDR1 MNHEY and CDR2 SVGAGI. The CDR3 length is 13 residues. V gave up 5 bases and J gave up 8 bases; unmatched junction bases: 6. The CDR3 DNA reads TGTGCCAGCAGTAAACAGGGGGCAAGAGGCTACACCTTC. Translated, it gives CASSKQGARGYTF.

CDR3 residues: CASSGELNTEAFF. The CDR3 region has the DNA TGTGCCAGCAGTGGAGAATTGAACACTGAAGCTTTCTTT. The chain links TRBV2 to TRBJ1-1; D is undetermined. V lost 4 bases, J lost 0 bases, and 6 bases lay in between. Germline assignment: CDR1 SNHLY and CDR2 FYNNEI. The CDR3 has 13 amino acids.